These 18 T cell receptor beta chains originate from one sample sequenced in a study of response to subunit inactivated influenza vaccine. Using its own MiXCR run on the RT-PCR reads, TCRdb lists one record per CDR3 protein. The sample has hundreds of thousands of distinct CDR3 sequences; about 18% are singletons. The source was PBMCs from blood, collected around 5 days after vaccination. These receptors were obtained from a man in his fifties who received an inactivated influenza vaccine.

The V and J genes are TRBV5-1 and TRBJ2-7, with TRBD1 identical over 11 bases. Per germline, CDR1 SGHRS and CDR2 YFSETQ. This CDR3 contains 15 residues. V shed 4 bases, J shed 6 bases, and the junction held 9 bases outside the gene matches. The CDR3 protein is CASSPSGTGGGEQYF. The CDR3 DNA reads TGCGCCAGCAGCCCCTCCGGGACAGGGGGAGGCGAGCAGTACTTC. The variable domain in full, completed from reference TRBV5-1 and TRBJ2-7, reads KAGVTQTPRYLIKTRGQQVTLSCSPISGHRSVSWYQQTPGQGLQFLFEYFSETQRNKGNFPGRFSGRQFSNSRSEMNVSTLELGDSALYLCASSPSGTGGGEQYFGPGTRLTVT.

The chain carries TRBV18 and TRBJ2-3, with D perhaps TRBD2 (5 bases). There are 13 residues in the CDR3. V was trimmed by 3 bases and J by 3 bases, leaving 7 bases between them. Germline loops: CDR1 KGHSH, CDR2 LQKENI. CDR3 in amino acids: CASSPLATDTQYF. The CDR3 DNA sequence: TGTGCCAGCTCACCGCTAGCTACAGATACGCAGTATTTT.

V gene TRBV28 combines with J gene TRBJ2-7, with TRBD2 matching over 7 bases. V shed 7 bases, J shed 0 bases, and the junction held 6 bases outside the gene matches. The CDR3 is 14 amino acids. Germline CDR1 is MDHEN and CDR2 is SYDVKM. The CDR3 loop is CASNQRDDSYEQYF. For the CDR3, the DNA is TGTGCCAGCAACCAGCGGGACGACTCCTACGAGCAGTACTTC.

At least ten counts were recorded for this clonotype. V and J are TRBV7-2 and TRBJ2-5, with TRBD2 matching over 7 bases. CDR1 is SGHTA, CDR2 FQGNSA, per germline. Germline trimming cut 0 bases from V and 0 bases from J; bases unmatched to any gene: 10. CDR3 length equals 18 residues. Written as DNA, the CDR3 is TGTGCCAGCAGCTTAGCGCATGGCGGGAGCCTGTACCAAGAGACCCAGTACTTC. Protein sequence: CASSLAHGGSLYQETQYF. Using reference TRBV7-2 and TRBJ2-5 for the parts outside the CDR3, the full variable domain is GAGVSQSPSNKVTEKGKDVELRCDPISGHTALYWYRQSLGQGLEFLIYFQGNSAPDKSGLPSDRFSAERTGGSVSTLTIQRTQQEDSAVYLCASSLAHGGSLYQETQYFGPGTRLLVL.

This clonotype was picked up a small number of times. This chain uses TRBV18 with TRBJ1-2; TRBD1 matches 7 bases. The CDR3 contains 14 residues. Germline assignment: CDR1 KGHSH and CDR2 LQKENI. V lost 5 bases and J lost 7; bases outside the gene matches: 10. As DNA, the CDR3 is TGTGCCAGCTCAGAGACAGGGAGAATCGGTGGCTACACCTTC. Encoded protein: CASSETGRIGGYTF.

The rearrangement joins TRBV20-1 to TRBJ2-3, with 7 bases matching TRBD2. The J segment lost 0 bases and the V segment lost 1 base, leaving 4 bases of the junction unmatched. The CDR3 spans 15 residues. Germline values: CDR1 DFQATT, CDR2 SNEGSKA (reference sequence). CDR3 region: CSARVGTISTDTQYF. In nucleotides, the CDR3 is TGCAGTGCTAGAGTTGGGACTATTAGCACAGATACGCAGTATTTT.

The chain joins TRBV12-3 or TRBV12-4 to TRBJ1-5; the D is unclear. The CDR3 sequence is 13 residues long. Between the trimmed V and J ends, which lost 4 bases and 1 base, there was a span of 5 bases. CDR3 in DNA: TGTGCCAGCAGTTCAGAGAGCAATCAGCCCCAGCATTTT. Translation gives CASSSESNQPQHF.

This chain uses TRBV20-1 with TRBJ2-3; TRBD2 aligns across 10 bases. With 4 bases clipped from V and 3 bases from J, the junction kept 7 bases outside the gene matches. This CDR3 has 15 amino acids. Germline-derived CDR1 and CDR2 are DFQATT and SNEGSKA (reference sequence). The chain's CDR3 is CSAKRLAGGTDTQYF. The CDR3 DNA follows: TGCAGTGCTAAACGACTAGCGGGTGGTACAGATACGCAGTATTTT.

This clonotype was counted a few times. This chain uses TRBV2 with TRBJ2-2; 7 nucleotides align to TRBD2. The CDR3 runs to 14 residues. V dropped 4 bases and J dropped 3; count of bases not matched to a gene: 2. Looked up from germline, CDR1 is SNHLY and CDR2 is FYNNEI. The CDR3 here is CASSARGDTGELFF. The CDR3 bases are TGTGCCAGCAGTGCCCGGGGGGACACCGGGGAGCTGTTTTTT.

This clonotype was detected a few times. DNA of the CDR3: TGCAGCGTCGGGACAAGCTATTACGAGCAGTACTTC. Its translation: CSVGTSYYEQYF. The V and J genes are TRBV29-1 and TRBJ2-7, with D maybe TRBD1 (6 bases). The CDR3 has 12 amino acids. CDR1 SQVTM and CDR2 ANQGSEA come from the germline V gene. Deletions cut 6 bases from V and 4 bases from J, with 13 bases between.

This clonotype was observed a few times. This chain connects TRBV12-3 or TRBV12-4 to TRBJ1-4; D uncertain. This CDR3 has 14 amino acids. V was cut by 6 bases and J by 5 bases, with 13 bases left in between. The CDR3 region has the DNA TGTGCCAGCAGCGCCGACAAACCGAATGAAAAACTGTTTTTT. As protein: CASSADKPNEKLFF.

This clonotype has only one observation. V is TRBV12-3 or TRBV12-4 and J is TRBJ2-5, with 15 bases lining up with TRBD2. CDR3 length: 15 amino acids. After removal of 6 bases from V and 6 bases from J, the junction contained 5 bases not matched to a gene. The chain's CDR3 is CASSRTSGRAKTQYF. In nucleotides, the CDR3 is TGTGCCAGCAGCCGGACTAGCGGGAGGGCCAAGACCCAGTACTTC.

This clonotype was picked up a small number of times. The chain links TRBV5-1 to TRBJ2-5; D might be TRBD1 or TRBD2, each matching 5 bases. V was shortened by 6 bases and J by 3 bases, with 15 bases between the two germline ends. In germline, CDR1 is SGHRS, CDR2 YFSETQ. This CDR3 contains 14 residues. DNA for the CDR3: TGCGCCAGCAAACCGGGACGTCAGAAAGAGACCCAGTACTTC. Translating gives CASKPGRQKETQYF.

This clonotype was detected only a few times. The gene calls are TRBV6-5 and TRBJ2-7; D might be TRBD1 (5 bases). V lost 1 base and J 3 bases, leaving 7 bases between the germline ends. CDR1 and CDR2 from the germline V gene are MNHEY and SVGAGI. The CDR3 has 13 residues. DNA of the CDR3: TGTGCCAGCAGTTACTACACAGGCTACGAGCAGTACTTC. Its protein is CASSYYTGYEQYF.

This clonotype appeared a few times. V usage is TRBV5-1 and J usage is TRBJ2-2; no clear D gene. The CDR3 has 14 residues. V dropped 2 bases and J dropped 3 bases, with 8 bases sitting between them. Germline lookup yields CDR1 SGHRS and CDR2 YFSETQ. CDR3 amino acids: CASSFGEYTGELFF. In DNA, the CDR3 is TGCGCCAGCAGCTTTGGGGAATACACCGGGGAGCTGTTTTTT.

This clonotype was seen a few times. The chain has TRBV7-2 and TRBJ2-7, with unresolved D. Looked up from germline, CDR1 is SGHTA and CDR2 is FQGNSA. The CDR3 is 13 amino acids. Deletions cut 2 bases from V and 1 base from J, with 6 bases between. The CDR3 coding sequence is TGTGCCAGCAGCTTAAAAGCGTCCTACGAGCAGTACTTC. This sequence encodes CASSLKASYEQYF. Combining the CDR3 with reference TRBV7-2 and TRBJ2-7 gives the whole variable domain GAGVSQSPSNKVTEKGKDVELRCDPISGHTALYWYRQSLGQGLEFLIYFQGNSAPDKSGLPSDRFSAERTGGSVSTLTIQRTQQEDSAVYLCASSLKASYEQYFGPGTRLTVT.

In this sample, this clonotype turned up a few times. This chain uses TRBV10-3 with TRBJ2-1; TRBD2 matches 11 bases. Germline V gene lookup returns CDR1 ENHRY and CDR2 SYGVKD. The CDR3 has 13 amino acids. J was trimmed by 7 bases and V by 7 bases; bases with no gene match: 3. This CDR3 reads CAITGLADNEQFF. The CDR3 DNA sequence: TGTGCCATCACGGGACTAGCGGATAATGAGCAGTTCTTC.

The rearrangement joins TRBV18 to TRBJ1-4; tentatively, D is TRBD1 (6 bases). This CDR3 contains 13 residues. V was clipped by 6 bases and J by 6 bases, with 11 bases between them. The germline V gene encodes CDR1 KGHSH and CDR2 LQKENI. In nucleotides, the CDR3 is TGTGCCAGCTCCACGGGGGCAGATGAAAAACTGTTTTTT. Protein sequence: CASSTGADEKLFF.